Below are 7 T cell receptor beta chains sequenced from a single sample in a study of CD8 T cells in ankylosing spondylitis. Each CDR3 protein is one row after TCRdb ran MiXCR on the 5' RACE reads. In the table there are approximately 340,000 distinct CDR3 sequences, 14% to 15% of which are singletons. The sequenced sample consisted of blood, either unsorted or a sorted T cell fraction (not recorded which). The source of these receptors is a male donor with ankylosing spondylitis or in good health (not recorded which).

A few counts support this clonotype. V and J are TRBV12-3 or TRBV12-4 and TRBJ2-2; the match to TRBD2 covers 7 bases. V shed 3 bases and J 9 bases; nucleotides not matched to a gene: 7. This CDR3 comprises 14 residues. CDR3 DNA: TGTGCCAGCAGTTTTTCGGGGGGACCCCGGGAGCTGTTTTTT. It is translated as CASSFSGGPRELFF.

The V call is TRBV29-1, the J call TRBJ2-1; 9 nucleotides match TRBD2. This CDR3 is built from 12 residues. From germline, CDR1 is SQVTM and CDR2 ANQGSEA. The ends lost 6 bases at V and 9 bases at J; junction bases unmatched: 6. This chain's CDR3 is CSVVAGEGEQFF. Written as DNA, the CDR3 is TGCAGCGTCGTAGCGGGAGAAGGTGAGCAGTTCTTC.

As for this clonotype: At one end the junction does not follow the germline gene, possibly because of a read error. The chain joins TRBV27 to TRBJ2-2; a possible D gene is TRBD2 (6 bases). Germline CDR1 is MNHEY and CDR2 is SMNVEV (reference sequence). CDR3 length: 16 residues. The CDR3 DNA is TGTGCCAGCAGTCCCCCCGGGACTGCGAACACCGGGGATCTGTTTTTT. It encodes CASSPPGTANTGDLFF.

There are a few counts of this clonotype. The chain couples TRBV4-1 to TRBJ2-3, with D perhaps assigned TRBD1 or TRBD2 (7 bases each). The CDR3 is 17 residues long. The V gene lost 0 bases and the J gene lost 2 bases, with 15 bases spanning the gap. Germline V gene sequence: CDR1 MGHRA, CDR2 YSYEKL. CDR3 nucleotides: TGCGCCAGCAGCCAAGATCAGGGGGGGATGCTCACAGATACGCAGTATTTT. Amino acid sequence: CASSQDQGGMLTDTQYF.

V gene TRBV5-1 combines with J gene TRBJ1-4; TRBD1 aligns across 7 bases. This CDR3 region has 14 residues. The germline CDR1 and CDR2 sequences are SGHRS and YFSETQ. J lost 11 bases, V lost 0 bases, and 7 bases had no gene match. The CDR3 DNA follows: TGCGCCAGCAGCTTGGAGACAGGGCTCGGGAAACTGTTTTTT. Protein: CASSLETGLGKLFF.

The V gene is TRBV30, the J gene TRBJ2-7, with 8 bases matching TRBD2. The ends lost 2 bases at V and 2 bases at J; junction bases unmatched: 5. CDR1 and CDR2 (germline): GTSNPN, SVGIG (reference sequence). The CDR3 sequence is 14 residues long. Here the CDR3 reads CAWSMAGGTYEQYF. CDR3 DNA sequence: TGTGCCTGGAGTATGGCGGGGGGAACCTACGAGCAGTACTTC.

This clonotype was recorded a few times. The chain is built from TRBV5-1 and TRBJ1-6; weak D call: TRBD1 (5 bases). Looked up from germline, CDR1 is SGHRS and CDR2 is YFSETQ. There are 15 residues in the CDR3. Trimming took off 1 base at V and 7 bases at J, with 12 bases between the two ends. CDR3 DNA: TGCGCCAGCAGCTTGCTGGACCAGGGCAATTCACCCCTCCACTTT. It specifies CASSLLDQGNSPLHF. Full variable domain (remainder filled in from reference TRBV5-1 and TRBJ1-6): KAGVTQTPRYLIKTRGQQVTLSCSPISGHRSVSWYQQTPGQGLQFLFEYFSETQRNKGNFPGRFSGRQFSNSRSEMNVSTLELGDSALYLCASSLLDQGNSPLHFGNGTRLTVT.